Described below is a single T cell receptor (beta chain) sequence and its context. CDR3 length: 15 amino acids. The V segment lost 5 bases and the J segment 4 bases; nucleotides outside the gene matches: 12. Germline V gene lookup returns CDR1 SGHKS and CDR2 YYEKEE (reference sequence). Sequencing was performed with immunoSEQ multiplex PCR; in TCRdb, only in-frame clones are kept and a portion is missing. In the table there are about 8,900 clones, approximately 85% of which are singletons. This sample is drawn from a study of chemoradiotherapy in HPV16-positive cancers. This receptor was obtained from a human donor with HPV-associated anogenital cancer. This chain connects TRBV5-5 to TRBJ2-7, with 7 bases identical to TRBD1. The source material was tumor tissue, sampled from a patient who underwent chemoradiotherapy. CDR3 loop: CASRRFRDSLYEQYF. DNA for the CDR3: TGTGCCAGCAGGCGTTTTAGGGACAGCCTATACGAGCAGTACTTC. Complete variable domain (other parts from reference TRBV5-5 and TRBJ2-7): DAGVTQSPTHLIKTRGQQVTLRCSPISGHKSVSWYQQVLGQGPQFIFQYYEKEERGRGNFPDRFSARQFPNYSSELNVNALLLGDSALYLCASRRFRDSLYEQYFGPGTRLTVT.